What follows are 32 T cell receptor beta chains derived from one specimen sequenced in a study of brain T cells in children with intractable seizures. Measured with immunoSEQ multiplex PCR; TCRdb has only the in-frame clones, and not every one. In the table there are 110,000 or so clones, roughly 94% of which are singletons. The sequences come from peripheral blood, collected at surgery. All receptors come from a boy younger than two with hemimegalencephaly and intractable seizures.

This chain links TRBV18 with TRBJ2-6; weak D call: TRBD1 (6 bases). V gave up 3 bases and J gave up 2 bases, with 23 bases separating them. Germline CDR1 reads KGHSH; CDR2 reads LQKENI. The CDR3 spans 20 residues. CDR3 coding DNA: TGTGCCAGCTCACCCCTTGGGCTCGCAGGGGTTTCCGCTGGGGCCAACGTCCTGACTTTC. Residues: CASSPLGLAGVSAGANVLTF.

This chain joins TRBV7-3 and TRBJ2-2; 8 nucleotides agree with TRBD1. The length of the CDR3 is 16 residues. J was trimmed by 2 bases and V by 5 bases; bases with no gene match: 7. Germline assignment: CDR1 SGHTA and CDR2 FQGTGA. In nucleotides, the CDR3 is TGTGCCAGCAGCCCCGGCAGGGGGCTAAACACCGGGGAGCTGTTTTTT. As protein: CASSPGRGLNTGELFF.

The chain couples TRBV28 to TRBJ1-1, with 12 nucleotides matching TRBD1. With 1 base clipped from V and 7 bases from J, the junction kept 4 bases outside the gene matches. Germline CDR1 is MDHEN and CDR2 is SYDVKM. CDR3 length equals 15 residues. DNA of the CDR3: TGTGCCAGCAGTTTATATGGGACAGGGGGCGATGAAGCTTTCTTT. Translating it yields CASSLYGTGGDEAFF.

Concerning this clone itself: One end of the junction does not line up with germline, which may come from a read error. This chain joins TRBV12-3 or TRBV12-4 and TRBJ2-7; 7 bases line up with TRBD2. This CDR3 has 10 residues. CDR3 sequence reads: CASSLGLPNF. DNA of the CDR3: TGTGCCAGCAGTTTGGGACTACCAAACTTC.

This chain joins TRBV18 and TRBJ2-2, with 12 bases that match TRBD2. Germline V gene sequence: CDR1 KGHSH, CDR2 LQKENI. The CDR3 totals 16 residues. The ends lost 3 bases at V and 10 bases at J; junction bases unmatched: 9. In nucleotides, the CDR3 is TGTGCCAGCTCACCTAGCCTAGCGGGAGGGCCCGAGGAGCTGTTTTTT. Amino acid sequence: CASSPSLAGGPEELFF.

The DNA of the CDR3 is TGTGCCAGCAGCGTAGGACAGGGGGCGTCTGGGGCCAACGTCCTGACTTTC. Its protein is CASSVGQGASGANVLTF. The V and J genes are TRBV9 and TRBJ2-6; TRBD1 matches at 10 bases. Germline loops: CDR1 SGDLS, CDR2 YYNGEE. The trim removed 0 bases at V and 1 base at J, leaving 1 base unmatched. This CDR3 is built from 17 residues.

The CDR3 region is CAISRQGAYGYTF. CDR3 bases: TGTGCCATCAGTAGACAGGGGGCATACGGCTACACCTTC. The V and J genes are TRBV10-3 and TRBJ1-2; 10 nucleotides line up with TRBD1. The germline CDR1 and CDR2 sequences are ENHRY and SYGVKD. Losses at the gene ends were 5 bases for V and 8 bases for J; bases not matched to a gene: 5. The CDR3 is made up of 13 amino acids.

J is TRBJ2-5 and V is TRBV3-1 (or the pseudogene TRBV3-2), with D hard to call. CDR1 and CDR2 from the germline V gene are LGHDT and YNNKEL (reference sequence). V was cut by 4 bases and J by 3 bases, with 12 bases left in between. The CDR3 covers 14 residues. Written as DNA, the CDR3 is TGTGCCAGCAGCCGCCTAGGAGTGGAAGAGACCCAGTACTTC. Protein: CASSRLGVEETQYF.

The chain recombines TRBV27 with TRBJ2-5; the D gene is possibly TRBD1 (5 bases). Trimming cost V 7 bases and J 0 bases, with 9 bases left between them. In germline, CDR1 is MNHEY, CDR2 SMNVEV (reference sequence). This CDR3 region has 13 residues. This chain's CDR3 is CASKKGYQETQYF. In DNA, the CDR3 is TGTGCCAGCAAAAAGGGGTACCAAGAGACCCAGTACTTC.

The chain links TRBV10-3 to TRBJ2-5; D possibly corresponds to TRBD2 (5 bases). The V end lost 4 bases, the J end lost 4 bases, and 13 bases lay between the germline ends. Germline values: CDR1 ENHRY, CDR2 SYGVKD. This CDR3 is built from 14 residues. DNA for the CDR3: TGTGCCATCAGTGCCGGCGGGTGGGCAGAGACCCAGTACTTC. Translation gives CAISAGGWAETQYF.

The rearrangement joins TRBV5-1 to TRBJ1-4; D is ambiguous. Trimming removed 4 bases from V and 8 bases from J, with 12 bases in between. The length of the CDR3 is 13 residues. CDR1 is SGHRS, CDR2 YFSETQ, per germline. For the CDR3, the DNA is TGCGCCAGCAGCAGGGTACTTAGAGAAAAACTGTTTTTT. Its protein is CASSRVLREKLFF.

This chain uses TRBV7-9 with TRBJ1-6; 8 nucleotides line up with TRBD1. V lost 4 bases to trimming and J lost 10 bases; unmatched junction nucleotides: 9. The germline V gene has CDR1 SEHNR and CDR2 FQNEAQ (reference sequence). The CDR3 sequence is 15 residues long. The CDR3 DNA sequence: TGTGCCAGCAGCTCACAGGGGGTTCGGATATCACCCCTCCACTTT. Protein sequence: CASSSQGVRISPLHF. Looking up the rest from reference TRBV7-9 and TRBJ1-6 gives the full variable domain: DTGVSQNPRHKITKRGQNVTFRCDPISEHNRLYWYRQTLGQGPEFLTYFQNEAQLEKSRLLSDRFSAERPKGSFSTLEIQRTEQGDSAMYLCASSSQGVRISPLHFGNGTRLTVT.

The chain couples TRBV7-9 to TRBJ2-7, with 8 bases matching TRBD2. CDR1 SEHNR and CDR2 FQNEAQ come from the germline V gene (reference sequence). The CDR3 sequence is 16 residues long. V dropped 2 bases and J dropped 1; count of bases not matched to a gene: 7. CDR3 sequence (DNA): TGTGCCAGCAGCTTAACAGCGGGAGCGCATTCCTACGAGCAGTACTTC. Its translation is CASSLTAGAHSYEQYF.

The rearrangement links TRBV6-1 to TRBJ2-1, with D perhaps being TRBD1 or TRBD2 (5 bases each). V was shortened by 0 bases and J by 1 base, with 13 bases between the two germline ends. The CDR3 runs 17 residues. Germline CDR1 MNHNS, CDR2 SASEGT. The CDR3 sequence: CASSEALQWGSYNEQFF. The CDR3 DNA is TGTGCCAGCAGTGAAGCGCTTCAGTGGGGGTCCTACAATGAGCAGTTCTTC.

In DNA, the CDR3 is TGTGCCAGCAGTGGGTTAACCCACGAGCAGTACTTC. The encoded protein is CASSGLTHEQYF. V is TRBV2 and J is TRBJ2-7; D is undetermined. V shed 4 bases and J shed 5 bases, with 9 bases lying between them. CDR3 length: 12 amino acids. Germline CDR1 is SNHLY and CDR2 is FYNNEI. Full variable domain (rest looked up from reference TRBV2 and TRBJ2-7): EPEVTQTPSHQVTQMGQEVILRCVPISNHLYFYWYRQILGQKVEFLVSFYNNEISEKSEIFDDQFSVERPDGSNFTLKIRSTKLEDSAMYFCASSGLTHEQYFGPGTRLTVT.

This clone was picked up a small number of times. The CDR3 nucleotides are TGTGCCAGCAGTACCCCTCACGGGGAGCTGTTTTTT. Protein sequence: CASSTPHGELFF. The genes are TRBV27 and TRBJ2-2; D unresolved. The germline V and J ends were trimmed by 5 bases and 7 bases, with 8 bases remaining between them. This CDR3 is 12 amino acids long. CDR1 is MNHEY and CDR2 is SMNVEV in the germline V gene (reference sequence).

The chain employs TRBV6-1 and TRBJ2-3; perhaps TRBD1 as D (5 bases). V lost 3 bases, J lost 0 bases, and 13 bases lay in between. The germline gives CDR1 MNHNS, CDR2 SASEGT. The length of the CDR3 is 16 residues. CDR3 sequence: CASSESLGQSTDTQYF. Written as DNA, the CDR3 is TGTGCCAGCAGTGAGTCGTTGGGGCAGAGCACAGATACGCAGTATTTT.

The V call is TRBV25-1, the J call TRBJ2-7; 8 nucleotides agree with TRBD1. The J segment lost 5 bases and the V segment lost 3 bases, leaving 9 bases of the junction unmatched. The CDR3 spans 15 residues. Germline CDR1 reads MGHDK; CDR2 reads SYGVNS. The CDR3 bases are TGTGCCAGCAGTGAGTGGACAGGGAAAGGCAACGAGCAGTACTTC. Its translation is CASSEWTGKGNEQYF.

The chain has TRBV11-2 and TRBJ2-1, with D possibly being TRBD1 (6 bases). The CDR3 has 16 amino acids. V was clipped by 5 bases and J by 4 bases, with 18 bases between them. Germline V CDR1 and CDR2: SGHAT, FQNNGV. The CDR3 reads CASSQLGAGVYNEQFF. CDR3 bases: TGTGCCAGCAGCCAGCTAGGGGCAGGGGTATACAATGAGCAGTTCTTC.

The chain joins TRBV28 to TRBJ1-4; tentatively, D is TRBD1 (6 bases). Between the trimmed V and J ends, which lost 5 bases and 3 bases, there was a span of 13 bases. The CDR3 extends over 15 amino acids. The V gene's germline CDR1 is MDHEN and CDR2 SYDVKM. This CDR3 reads CASSETGIANEKLFF. In DNA form, the CDR3 reads TGTGCCAGCAGTGAAACAGGGATAGCTAATGAAAAACTGTTTTTT.

The CDR3 loop is CASSLFPSGLSYEQYF. The CDR3 nucleotides are TGTGCCAGCAGTTTATTCCCTAGCGGTTTGTCCTACGAGCAGTACTTC. The V gene is TRBV28, the J gene TRBJ2-7, with 7 bases that match TRBD2. Germline lookup yields CDR1 MDHEN and CDR2 SYDVKM. V shed 1 base and J 1 base; nucleotides not matched to a gene: 7. The CDR3 length is 16 residues. Full variable domain (remainder filled in from reference TRBV28 and TRBJ2-7): DVKVTQSSRYLVKRTGEKVFLECVQDMDHENMFWYRQDPGLGLRLIYFSYDVKMKEKGDIPEGYSVSREKKERFSLILESASTNQTSMYLCASSLFPSGLSYEQYFGPGTRLTVT.

V is TRBV25-1 and J is TRBJ2-1; D not certain. CDR1 and CDR2 from the germline V gene are MGHDK and SYGVNS. V lost 2 bases to trimming and J lost 2 bases, with 10 bases between them. The CDR3 is 15 residues long. The CDR3 loop is CASSETRTAYNEQFF. CDR3 nucleotides: TGTGCCAGCAGTGAAACCCGGACGGCCTACAATGAGCAGTTCTTC.

V and J are TRBV19 and TRBJ2-5; TRBD2 might be the D (5 bases). Germline loops: CDR1 LNHDA, CDR2 SQIVND (reference sequence). The CDR3 has 14 amino acids. Trimming stripped 3 bases from V and 2 bases from J, with 10 bases between. The CDR3 here is CASSIVGVQETQYF. The CDR3 nucleotides read TGTGCCAGTAGTATTGTGGGAGTACAAGAGACCCAGTACTTC.

The chain joins TRBV12-3 or TRBV12-4 to TRBJ2-5; D gene ambiguous. Trimming stripped 5 bases from V and 5 bases from J, with 9 bases between. The CDR3 covers 12 residues. The DNA for the CDR3 is TGTGCCAGCAGTAGTGTGGTGGAGACCCAGTACTTC. Its translation is CASSSVVETQYF.

The gene calls are TRBV5-1 and TRBJ2-1, with 10 bases that match TRBD2. There are 15 residues in the CDR3. J was trimmed by 3 bases and V by 1 base; bases with no gene match: 1. Germline loops: CDR1 SGHRS, CDR2 YFSETQ. The CDR3 sequence: CASSLRLAGYNEQFF. The CDR3 DNA sequence: TGCGCCAGCAGCTTGCGACTAGCGGGCTACAATGAGCAGTTCTTC.

The chain recombines TRBV10-2 with TRBJ2-7, with D possibly matching TRBD2 (5 bases). The CDR3 length is 13 residues. Per germline, CDR1 WSHSY and CDR2 SAAADI. V was cut by 6 bases and J by 2 bases, with 11 bases left in between. CDR3 loop: CASRGDTAYEQYF. The CDR3 nucleotides read TGCGCCAGCAGGGGAGACACTGCCTACGAGCAGTACTTC.

This clone has just one count. The J gene is TRBJ2-7, the V gene TRBV5-1; D possibly corresponds to TRBD2 (5 bases). Germline V gene lookup returns CDR1 SGHRS and CDR2 YFSETQ. Trimming removed 2 bases from V and 5 bases from J, with 8 bases in between. The CDR3 covers 12 residues. The CDR3 sequence is CASSFGVDEQYF. The CDR3 nucleotides are TGCGCCAGCAGCTTCGGGGTCGACGAGCAGTACTTC.

V gene TRBV5-5 combines with J gene TRBJ1-2; TRBD1 aligns across 7 bases. The V gene's germline CDR1 is SGHKS and CDR2 YYEKEE (reference sequence). The V and J ends lost 1 base and 4 bases, in that order; junction bases with no gene match: 7. This CDR3 is 15 amino acids long. The CDR3 nucleotides read TGTGCCAGCAGCTTGATGGGACAGCTCCTCTATGGCTACACCTTC. Its protein is CASSLMGQLLYGYTF.

The CDR3 DNA reads TGTGCCGTCAAAGGTCCAACTAATGAAAAACTGTTTTTT. It yields the protein CAVKGPTNEKLFF. The genes are TRBV2 and TRBJ1-4; D remains unclear. From germline, CDR1 is SNHLY and CDR2 FYNNEI. Trimming removed 11 bases from V and 0 bases from J, with 10 bases in between. This CDR3 contains 13 residues.

V is TRBV11-2 and J is TRBJ1-6; 7 bases are a match to TRBD1. The CDR3 sequence is 14 residues long. V trimming: 3 bases; J trimming: 10 bases; junction bases outside the gene matches: 6. Germline V gene data show CDR1 as SGHAT and CDR2 as FQNNGV. The CDR3 spells CASSFTGERSPLHF. The CDR3, as DNA: TGTGCCAGCAGCTTCACAGGGGAAAGGTCACCCCTCCACTTT.

The rearrangement uses TRBV11-2 and TRBJ2-7; TRBD1 aligns across 7 bases. The J segment lost 2 bases and the V segment lost 11 bases, leaving 12 bases of the junction unmatched. Per the germline V gene, CDR1 is SGHAT and CDR2 is FQNNGV. This CDR3 comprises 14 residues. The CDR3 DNA reads TGTGCCGTGGACCGGGACAGACTTACCTACGAGCAGTACTTC. Residues: CAVDRDRLTYEQYF.

The genes are TRBV5-8 and TRBJ2-5, with 8 bases aligning to TRBD2. The V segment lost 2 bases and the J segment 2 bases; nucleotides outside the gene matches: 8. The CDR3 loop spans 16 amino acids. CDR1 SGHTS and CDR2 YDEGEE come from the germline V gene. The chain's CDR3 is CASSFRSGSYQETQYF. CDR3 sequence (DNA): TGTGCCAGCAGCTTCAGAAGCGGGAGTTATCAAGAGACCCAGTACTTC.